A selection of T cell receptor beta chains follows, all from one sample in a study of CD8+ T cells in alopecia areata. Sequenced by immunoSEQ multiplex PCR; TCRdb stores in-frame clones only, minus some. The sample shows 200,000 to 250,000 clones, roughly 66% of them seen only once. Sequencing was performed on CD4+ T cells sorted from blood, taken at approximately week 45, from a patient treated with tofacitinib. These receptors were collected from a human donor with alopecia areata. The CDR3 runs from the conserved cysteine through the conserved F or W. The D gene is left open where the match is weak. The listing skips clone size in some rows; elsewhere it reads once, few, many or a size class.

size	D	V	CDR3
few	NA	TRBV7-8	CATFAEQGVFSYNSPLHF
NA	TRBD1	TRBV20-1	CSADRGAGYTF
NA	NA	TRBV18	CASSPPGRGGLEQYF
NA	NA	TRBV2	CASSGAGNGNQPQHF
NA	TRBD1	TRBV27	CASSAGQGMSYEQYF
few	NA	TRBV15	CATSRAGEFQPQHF
NA	TRBD1	TRBV2	CASSSGTGAENTIYF
NA	TRBD2	TRBV10-3	CATRTSGGYANEQFF
NA	NA	TRBV5-6	CASSLDKTQYF
NA	TRBD1	TRBV14	CASSQRAGGREKLFF
NA	NA	TRBV29-1	CSVRPGGSYEQYF
NA	NA	TRBV10-3	CATKGRSFYGYTF
NA	NA	TRBV29-1	CSPLRGLGGYTF
NA	NA	TRBV6-1	CASSETGSRYQETQYF
NA	NA	TRBV7-2	CASSLFGSQETQYF
NA	TRBD2	TRBV5-4	CASSLGGGTYNEQFF
NA	NA	TRBV7-2	CASSSDRYEQYF
NA	NA	TRBV19	CASSPQAKGGYTF
NA	TRBD1	TRBV30	CAWSVQGTEAFF
NA	TRBD1	TRBV7-2	CASSPGQGNQPQHF
NA	TRBD1	TRBV27	CASSTLGQGANGYTF
NA	TRBD1	TRBV6-5	CASSYPRTGGAYEQYF
NA	NA	TRBV25-1	CASSGAKGGHLF